Listed here are 24 T cell receptor beta chains from one sample, sequenced in a study of Tregs in tolerant kidney transplant recipients (dated by TCRdb to the late 2010s). Library preparation used the immunoSEQ multiplex PCR assay. TCRdb obtained this table from immuneACCESS and retained in-frame rearrangements with V and J assigned. These tables miss some clones; where compared with another copy, unresolved V genes account for less than half of the shortfall, and the remainder is unexplained. The sample records 60,000 to 95,000 clones, approximately 98% of which are singletons. Jointly, the top ten make up about 0.5% of the sample. The time point label for this specimen denotes: blood sample drawn before combined kidney and bone marrow transplant. This sample comprised CD4+ T cells from blood, obtained before the transplant. The receptors were gathered from a human donor who received a combined kidney and bone marrow transplant.

Worth noting for this clone: At one end, the junction sequence differs from germline, possibly due to a read error. The chain recombines TRBV29-1 with TRBJ2-1; 8 nucleotides line up with TRBD2. The CDR3 is made up of 14 amino acids. Germline V lookup: CDR1 SQVTM, CDR2 ANQGSEA. CDR3 loop: CSVEAGVTYNEQFF. In DNA, the CDR3 is TGCAGCGTCGAAGCGGGAGTCACCTACAATGAGCAGTTCTTC.

V is TRBV9 and J is TRBJ2-1; D is possibly TRBD2 (7 bases). The CDR3 sequence is 15 residues long. Trimming took off 0 bases at V and 3 bases at J, with 10 bases between the two ends. In germline, CDR1 is SGDLS, CDR2 YYNGEE. CDR3 nucleotides: TGTGCCAGCAGCGTAGAGGGGGGGGGCTACAATGAGCAGTTCTTC. Translated: CASSVEGGGYNEQFF.

In this sample, this clone turned up once. This chain joins TRBV29-1 and TRBJ2-2; 9 bases are shared with TRBD1. Unmatched junction bases numbered 6, after V lost 7 bases and J lost 6 bases. Germline CDR1 reads SQVTM; CDR2 reads ANQGSEA. The CDR3 sequence is 13 residues long. CDR3 amino acids: CSGRQGVAGELFF. Written as DNA, the CDR3 is TGCAGCGGTCGACAGGGGGTGGCCGGGGAGCTGTTTTTT.

The chain uses TRBV6-4 and TRBJ2-1, with a possible D match to TRBD1 (6 bases). Germline values: CDR1 MRHNA, CDR2 SNTAGT. This CDR3 region has 15 residues. Trimming left V 7 bases short and J 1 base short, with 14 bases between. The CDR3 protein is CASKKQGWSYNEQFF. CDR3 nucleotides: TGTGCCAGCAAAAAACAGGGATGGTCCTACAATGAGCAGTTCTTC.

The chain joins TRBV4-2 to TRBJ2-7; 9 bases fit TRBD1. Per germline, CDR1 LGHNA and CDR2 YNFKEQ. CDR3 length: 15 residues. V was clipped by 5 bases and J by 5 bases; unmatched bases: 10. The CDR3 DNA is TGTGCCAGCAGCACTACCGGGACAGGGTCCCACGAGCAGTACTTC. This encodes CASSTTGTGSHEQYF.

The V call is TRBV28, the J call TRBJ1-1; 9 nucleotides agree with TRBD1. J was trimmed by 0 bases and V by 6 bases; bases with no gene match: 5. The length of the CDR3 is 15 residues. Germline V CDR1 and CDR2: MDHEN, SYDVKM. As DNA, the CDR3 is TGTGCCAGCAGAACAGGGGGCTCCATGAACACTGAAGCTTTCTTT. The encoded protein is CASRTGGSMNTEAFF.

J is TRBJ2-3 and V is TRBV27, with 13 bases fitting TRBD2. The CDR3 is 18 residues long. The germline V gene encodes CDR1 MNHEY and CDR2 SMNVEV (reference sequence). Germline trimming cut 5 bases from V and 1 base from J; bases unmatched to any gene: 9. This chain's CDR3 is CASSPRTSGRKGTDTQYF. The CDR3 DNA reads TGTGCCAGCAGTCCAAGGACTAGCGGGAGAAAGGGCACAGATACGCAGTATTTT.

The rearrangement joins TRBV18 to TRBJ2-3, with 8 bases lining up with TRBD1. Germline CDR1 reads KGHSH; CDR2 reads LQKENI. This CDR3 is built from 14 residues. V lost 9 bases to trimming and J lost 5 bases; unmatched junction nucleotides: 10. The DNA for the CDR3 is TGTGCCAGTCTTTATGGACAGGGAGTAGATACGCAGTATTTT. Translated, it gives CASLYGQGVDTQYF.

The rearrangement joins TRBV5-3 to TRBJ2-7; tentatively, D is TRBD2 (6 bases). TRBV5-3 is flagged as an ORF with uncertain function. Trimming removed 2 bases at V and 6 bases at J, with 15 bases between. This CDR3 comprises 14 residues. The CDR3 reads CARSFGTPYPEQYF. DNA for the CDR3: TGTGCCAGAAGCTTCGGGACTCCCTATCCCGAGCAGTACTTC.

This chain links TRBV5-1 with TRBJ1-2, with unresolved D. V lost 3 bases and J lost 5, with 14 bases in between. CDR1 and CDR2 (germline): SGHRS, YFSETQ. The CDR3 extends over 14 amino acids. The CDR3 sequence is CASSSGFTEYGYTF. CDR3 DNA: TGCGCCAGCAGCTCCGGGTTTACGGAGTATGGCTACACCTTC.

The chain links TRBV11-3 to TRBJ2-1; 7 positions match TRBD2. The CDR3 covers 13 residues. From germline, CDR1 is SGHNT and CDR2 YENEEA. V was pared by 2 bases and J by 14 bases, with 9 bases of the junction left unmatched. The CDR3 protein is CASSLYILREKFF. Here the CDR3 DNA reads TGTGCCAGCAGCTTATATATTTTGCGGGAGAAGTTCTTC.

The chain couples TRBV9 to TRBJ2-5; possibly TRBD1 for D (5 bases). Germline values: CDR1 SGDLS, CDR2 YYNGEE. With 4 bases removed from V and 5 bases from J, the gap between germline ends came to 21 bases. The CDR3 contains 16 residues. In DNA form, the CDR3 reads TGTGCCAGCAGCTTCCAAGTTTCAGGGCTGGGGGAGACCCAGTACTTC. Its protein product is CASSFQVSGLGETQYF.

This chain uses TRBV7-9 with TRBJ1-1, with D hard to call. V was shortened by 6 bases and J by 4 bases, with 18 bases between the two germline ends. The germline CDR1 and CDR2 sequences are SEHNR and FQNEAQ (reference sequence). This CDR3 comprises 15 residues. CDR3 bases: TGTGCCAGCAGGAAGAGGGAGGGTAGGAGCACTGAAGCTTTCTTT. Its translation: CASRKREGRSTEAFF.

The chain carries TRBV10-3 and TRBJ2-1; a weak D match, TRBD2 (6 bases). CDR1 and CDR2 (germline): ENHRY, SYGVKD. The ends were cut back, 3 bases at V and 7 bases at J, with 19 bases in the middle. This CDR3 has 16 residues. CDR3 amino acids: CAISDFSRETWNEQFF. Here the CDR3 DNA reads TGTGCCATCAGTGATTTTTCTCGGGAGACGTGGAATGAGCAGTTCTTC.

The chain is built from TRBV11-3 and TRBJ2-7, with 8 nucleotides matching TRBD2. CDR1 SGHNT and CDR2 YENEEA come from the germline V gene. The CDR3 totals 16 residues. Trimming at V came to 5 bases and at J to 0 bases, leaving 9 bases not matched to a gene. CDR3 coding DNA: TGTGCCAGCAGCCTCAATAGCGGGGTAAGCTCCTACGAGCAGTACTTC. The encoded protein is CASSLNSGVSSYEQYF.

This clone has only one observation. The gene calls are TRBV19 and TRBJ1-1; a weak D match, TRBD1 (5 bases). The V end was cut by 1 base, the J end by 5 bases, with 11 bases between. Germline V lookup: CDR1 LNHDA, CDR2 SQIVND (reference sequence). The CDR3 length is 14 residues. This CDR3 reads CASSIGGARTEAFF. CDR3 sequence (DNA): TGTGCCAGTAGTATAGGTGGGGCAAGAACTGAAGCTTTCTTT.

V is TRBV29-1 and J is TRBJ2-1; D is possibly TRBD2 (6 bases). The V end was cut by 4 bases, the J end by 1 base, with 23 bases between. The V gene's germline CDR1 is SQVTM and CDR2 ANQGSEA. This CDR3 region has 18 residues. CDR3 DNA sequence: TGCAGCGTTGGGGCCCCATTGTTGGCGGGGTTTTCCTACAATGAGCAGTTCTTC. Translation: CSVGAPLLAGFSYNEQFF.

The rearrangement links TRBV7-2 to TRBJ1-2; TRBD1 matches 7 bases. The CDR3 sequence is 16 residues long. Looked up from germline, CDR1 is SGHTA and CDR2 is FQGNSA. With V trimmed by 0 bases and J by 7 bases, 11 bases remained unmatched. The CDR3 loop reads CASSLAFTGTEGGYTF. The CDR3 nucleotides read TGTGCCAGCAGCTTAGCTTTCACCGGGACAGAGGGTGGCTACACCTTC.

CDR3 residues: CASSLERQVNEKLFF. The CDR3 DNA is TGTGCCAGCAGCTTGGAGCGACAGGTTAATGAAAAACTGTTTTTT. The genes are TRBV5-6 and TRBJ1-4; TRBD1 might be the D (6 bases). The CDR3 length is 15 residues. Trimming cost V 0 bases and J 4 bases, with 10 bases left between them. Germline CDR1 SGHDT, CDR2 YYEEEE. Based on the CDR3 plus reference TRBV5-6 and TRBJ1-4, the full variable domain is DAGVTQSPTHLIKTRGQQVTLRCSPKSGHDTVSWYQQALGQGPQFIFQYYEEEERQRGNFPDRFSGHQFPNYSSELNVNALLLGDSALYLCASSLERQVNEKLFFGSGTQLSVL.

As regards this clone: One end of the junction does not line up with germline, which may come from a read error. The chain employs TRBV7-2 and TRBJ2-1; possible D gene TRBD1, 5 bases. Looked up from germline, CDR1 is SGHTA and CDR2 is FQGNSA. The CDR3 is made up of 12 amino acids. In nucleotides, the CDR3 is TGTGCCAGCAGCCCGACACGGCCAGGGTGGGTCTTC. Translation: CASSPTRPGWVF.

The chain combines TRBV4-3 with TRBJ1-3; D remains unclear. Germline loops: CDR1 LGHNA, CDR2 YSLEER. V lost 4 bases and J lost 0, with 10 bases in between. The CDR3 contains 15 residues. The CDR3 reads CASSRGRDSGNTIYF. In DNA, the CDR3 is TGCGCCAGCAGCCGAGGGAGAGACTCTGGAAACACCATATATTTT.

The chain combines TRBV9 with TRBJ2-7; D is unresolved. The ends were cut back, 4 bases at V and 2 bases at J, with 16 bases in the middle. Germline-derived CDR1 and CDR2 are SGDLS and YYNGEE. The CDR3 length is 15 residues. DNA of the CDR3: TGTGCCAGCAGCCGAAACGTACAGATTACCTACGAGCAGTACTTC. It codes for CASSRNVQITYEQYF.

The chain links TRBV5-1 to TRBJ1-2, with D possibly TRBD1 on 5 matching bases. Per the germline V gene, CDR1 is SGHRS and CDR2 is YFSETQ. This CDR3 contains 18 residues. Trimming pared 2 bases from V and 5 bases from J, leaving 25 bases between. The CDR3 loop is CASSFRVGVTIAGYGYTF. The DNA for the CDR3 is TGCGCCAGCAGCTTCAGGGTGGGCGTAACGATAGCGGGGTATGGCTACACCTTC.

This clone turned up a few times. The chain is built from TRBV7-2 and TRBJ2-1; TRBD2 aligns across 9 bases. The CDR3 totals 15 residues. CDR1 and CDR2 (germline): SGHTA, FQGNSA. V lost 1 base, J lost 3 bases, and 1 base stayed unmatched. The CDR3 reads CASSLVAGDYNEQFF. The CDR3 DNA sequence: TGTGCCAGCAGCTTAGTAGCGGGGGACTACAATGAGCAGTTCTTC.